The source of this T cell receptor (beta chain) is a study of cytomegalovirus exposure and HLA in healthy donors. This clone appeared a few times. The antigen is unknown. Overall study results and limits: A later analysis reported that several of the most significant clusters appeared to be linked to common viral pathogens, among them Epstein-Barr virus. CMV serostatus alone was available as immune exposure information. Per a prior analysis, the majority of TCR beta V segments were productive roughly 90% or roughly 30% of the time.

PCR amplification relied on 60 Vbeta primers (plus 13 Jbeta primers). The protocol was immunoSEQ multiplex PCR, while the TCRdb copy is restricted to in-frame clones and leaves out a portion. The table lists over 120,000 clones, 75% to 80% of them singletons, with approximately 3.8% in the top ten. Every donor was a healthy person donating bone marrow. V gave up 4 bases and J gave up 6 bases; unmatched junction bases: 2. The germline CDR1 and CDR2 sequences are SNHLY and FYNNEI. This CDR3 is built from 13 residues. Specimen: PBMCs. The genes are TRBV2 and TRBJ1-2, with 10 bases fitting TRBD1. The receptor was isolated from a male donor in good health and CMV-seronegative. CDR3 DNA: TGTGCCAGCAGTGTCGGACAGGGGGATGGCTACACCTTC. Translating gives CASSVGQGDGYTF. The whole variable domain, remainder taken from reference TRBV2 and TRBJ1-2, is EPEVTQTPSHQVTQMGQEVILRCVPISNHLYFYWYRQILGQKVEFLVSFYNNEISEKSEIFDDQFSVERPDGSNFTLKIRSTKLEDSAMYFCASSVGQGDGYTFGSGTRLTVV.